Listed below are T cell receptor beta chains from one sample, sequenced in a study of T cell responses to AZD1222 COVID-19 vaccine. Sequencing was performed with immunoSEQ multiplex PCR; in TCRdb, only in-frame clones are kept and a portion is missing. The profile shows around 140,000 clones, 65% to 90% of them singletons. Specimen: peripheral blood, collected on day 0 of AZD1222 vaccination. Receptors originate from an adult in good health. CDR3s include the opening cysteine and the closing phenylalanine or tryptophan. A D gene is named only where the DNA matches it firmly. Some rows have no size entry. The others give once, few or many, or a class for an expanded clone.

cdr3_nt cdr3_aa d_call clone_size j_call v_call
TGTGCCAGCAGTGAATTTGGGAAAGGGGGCGCTTCGAATCAGCCCCAGCATTTT CASSEFGKGGASNQPQHF TRBD1 NA TRBJ1-5 TRBV2
TGTGCCAGCAGCCCCGGTGGAAACACCATATATTTT CASSPGGNTIYF NA NA TRBJ1-3 TRBV28
TGTGCCACCAGCAGAGAAGGGACAGCCCATTATGGCTACACCTTC CATSREGTAHYGYTF TRBD1 NA TRBJ1-2 TRBV15
TGTGCCAGCACTCGGGACAGGGGGCCGGATACGCAGTATTTT CASTRDRGPDTQYF TRBD1 once TRBJ2-3 TRBV2
TGTGCCAGCAGCTTGGTGGATCAGCCCCAGCATTTT CASSLVDQPQHF NA NA TRBJ1-5 TRBV5-6
TGCGCCAGCAGCCAAGAGACCAAGATTTACGAGCAGTACTTC CASSQETKIYEQYF NA NA TRBJ2-7 TRBV4-3
TGTGCCAGCAGTGAAGAGGAAGGGGCCCGATATGGCTACACCTTC CASSEEEGARYGYTF NA NA TRBJ1-2 TRBV6-1
TGTGCCAGCAGCGTAGACAGGACCCGGGGGTATAATTCACCCCTCCACTTT CASSVDRTRGYNSPLHF NA NA TRBJ1-6 TRBV7-2
TGTGCCAGCAGTTTAGTCTCCGGGACAGGGAACTATGGCTACACCTTC CASSLVSGTGNYGYTF TRBD1 NA TRBJ1-2 TRBV27
TGTGCCTGGAGTCTCTTCACAGGGATTAACACTGAAGCTTTCTTT CAWSLFTGINTEAFF NA NA TRBJ1-1 TRBV30
TGTGCCAGTAGTAGTCCGAGCGGGGGGACCTACGAGCAGTACTTC CASSSPSGGTYEQYF TRBD2 NA TRBJ2-7 TRBV19
TGTGCCAGCAGCTTAGTTGATGAAAAACTGTTTTTT CASSLVDEKLFF NA NA TRBJ1-4 TRBV7-9
TGTGCCAGCAGCTTACTTGCTAATGAAAAACTGTTTTTT CASSLLANEKLFF NA NA TRBJ1-4 TRBV7-9
TGCGCCAGCAGCCTCATCCCCCCAGTAGAATCCTACAATGAGCAGTTCTTC CASSLIPPVESYNEQFF NA NA TRBJ2-1 TRBV4-3
TGCGCCAGCAGCCAAGATCCTAACACTGAAGCTTTCTTT CASSQDPNTEAFF NA NA TRBJ1-1 TRBV4-3
TGTGCCGCCAGGACAGGGAGCAATCAGCCCCAGCATTTT CAARTGSNQPQHF TRBD1 NA TRBJ1-5 TRBV30
TGTGCCAGCTCCCGTGGGGGTATTGCTTTCTTT CASSRGGIAFF NA NA TRBJ1-1 TRBV12-3/TRBV12-4
TGTGCCAGCAGTTACATGGGGGGGAGCTACACCTTC CASSYMGGSYTF NA few TRBJ1-2 TRBV12-3/TRBV12-4
TGTGCCAGCAGTTACTCGGAGACCCAGTACTTC CASSYSETQYF NA NA TRBJ2-5 TRBV28
TGCAGTTCTCGGACAGGGAGCGGCTACACCTTC CSSRTGSGYTF TRBD1 NA TRBJ1-2 TRBV20-1
TGTGCCAGCAACGTCCCCCTCACAGGGGCAGCCTACACCTTC CASNVPLTGAAYTF TRBD1 NA TRBJ1-2 TRBV5-6
TGTGCCAGCAGCCAAGACGGCGGTCTCGCGAACACCGGGGAGCTGTTTTTT CASSQDGGLANTGELFF NA NA TRBJ2-2 TRBV4-2
TGTGCCAGCAGTAGGTGGGGGGAGCGGTACACTGAAGCTTTCTTT CASSRWGERYTEAFF NA NA TRBJ1-1 TRBV6-5
TGTGCCAGCAGCTTTAGTAGCGGGGGAATGAGCTCCTACGAGCAGTACTTC CASSFSSGGMSSYEQYF TRBD2 NA TRBJ2-7 TRBV7-2
TGTGCCAGCTCACGGGTGGACCTTGCCGGGACAGGCAAAAACATTCAGTACTTC CASSRVDLAGTGKNIQYF TRBD1 few TRBJ2-4 TRBV18
TGTGCCAGCAGTGACTCGCAAGCCTCAGGGGTAGATACGCAGTATTTT CASSDSQASGVDTQYF NA NA TRBJ2-3 TRBV6-4
TGTGCCAGCAGCATCAATAGCAATCAGCCCCAGCATTTT CASSINSNQPQHF NA NA TRBJ1-5 TRBV11-2
TGTGCCAGCGGGACAGGGCTCGGACAGCCCCAGCATTTT CASGTGLGQPQHF TRBD1 NA TRBJ1-5 TRBV6-5
TGTGCCAGCATTGAGGGACAGGTTGAATACGAGCAGTACTTC CASIEGQVEYEQYF TRBD1 NA TRBJ2-7 TRBV2
TGCGCCAGCAGTGAGAGCCGGGACAACAATGAGCAGTTCTTC CASSESRDNNEQFF NA NA TRBJ2-1 TRBV10-1
TGTGCCAGCAGCTACGTTGGGAAAAAACTGTTTTTT CASSYVGKKLFF NA NA TRBJ1-4 TRBV12-3/TRBV12-4
TGTGCCAGCAGCGTGAGCATCCCGGGAAACACCGGGGAGCTGTTTTTT CASSVSIPGNTGELFF NA NA TRBJ2-2 TRBV9
TGTGCCAGCAGCCGAGACGTCGCGGGACTAGCGGGGGGAAAGGGTGGTACGCAGTATTTT CASSRDVAGLAGGKGGTQYF TRBD2 NA TRBJ2-3 TRBV4-2
TGCGCCAGCAGCCAAAGACAGGGGAGGGACACCGGGGAGCTGTTTTTT CASSQRQGRDTGELFF NA NA TRBJ2-2 TRBV4-3
TGTGCTAGCAGCGTCAGCGGGGGGCTCTCCTACAATGAGCAGTTCTTC CASSVSGGLSYNEQFF TRBD2 NA TRBJ2-1 TRBV7-7